This T cell receptor (beta chain) was identified in a study of T cells in Graves' hyperthyroidism and ophthalmopathy. Study-level results: A model using 13 V-J features told ophthalmopathy apart from stable hyperthyroidism. Also found in blood were most expanded thyroid clonotypes above 0.001.

This clonotype was counted only a few times. What it binds is not known. A much larger clone sits a single nucleotide away, making a read error possible. This CDR3 contains 10 residues. Trimming stripped 3 bases from V and 14 bases from J, with 10 bases between. TCR beta CDR3 regions were amplified from RNA. Initially, a first-round RT-PCR of the TCR CDR3 employed the HTBI primer set. TCRdb recomputed calls from the multiplex PCR reads with MiXCR, one row per CDR3 protein. The table lists fewer than 650,000 distinct CDR3 sequences, around 43% of them singletons. The origin of this receptor is an adult woman with Graves' disease, either hyperthyroidism or ophthalmopathy (not recorded which). V is TRBV12-3 or TRBV12-4 and J is TRBJ1-2, with a possible D match to TRBD1 (5 bases). The specimen was peripheral blood or thyroid tissue (not recorded which). The CDR3 region is CASSFEGPTF. CDR3 sequence (DNA): TGTGCCAGCAGTTTTGAGGGGCCAACCTTC.